The 28 T cell receptor beta chains in this list originate from one sample, sequenced in a study of CXCR3-negative and CXCR3-positive naive CD8 T cells. The authors prepared UMI-labeled TRB cDNA libraries by 5' RACE. Following a re-call of the 5' RACE reads, TCRdb has one entry per CDR3 protein and lacks DNA. The sample has around 130,000 distinct CDR3 sequences. These receptors have no identified antigens. General observations from the study: TRB CDR3s of CXCR3-positive naive cells were more hydrophobic than those of CXCR3-negative naive cells.

Sequencing input: naive CXCR3+ CD8+ T cells from blood. As to subset: CD45RO-CCR7+CD27+CD95- naive CD8+ T cells expressing CXCR3 (TNR3+). These receptors all come from a human donor in good health. Some clones in this sample may be carry-over from other donors' samples.

The rearrangement joins TRBV20-1 to TRBJ2-7. This CDR3 is built from 15 residues. Per germline, CDR1 DFQATT and CDR2 SNEGSKA (reference sequence). This CDR3 is CSARDREAGTYEQYF.

The chain employs TRBV20-1 and TRBJ2-7. In germline, CDR1 is DFQATT, CDR2 SNEGSKA (reference sequence). This CDR3 is 13 amino acids long. CDR3 sequence: CSARDLQTYEQYF.

The V gene is TRBV3-1, the J gene TRBJ2-7. This CDR3 spans 13 amino acids. Germline V lookup: CDR1 LGHDT, CDR2 YNNKEL (reference sequence). The CDR3 here is CASNDENSYEQYF.

V usage is TRBV4-1 and J usage is TRBJ2-6. The CDR3 contains 17 residues. Germline CDR1 and CDR2: MGHRA and YSYEKL. The CDR3 sequence is CASSQDSTGLGANVLTF.

The J gene is TRBJ2-5, the V gene TRBV4-3. From germline, CDR1 is LGHNA and CDR2 YSLEER. The CDR3 is made up of 15 amino acids. This chain's CDR3 is CASSLHRGIQETQYF.

The genes are TRBV7-9 and TRBJ2-7. The length of the CDR3 is 12 residues. Germline V CDR1 and CDR2: SEHNR, FQNEAQ (reference sequence). The CDR3 loop reads CASSLGWVEQYF.

The V gene is TRBV14, the J gene TRBJ1-5. Per the germline V gene, CDR1 is SGHDN and CDR2 is FVKESK. CDR3 length: 13 residues. CDR3 amino acids: CASSKGAYQPQHF.

The chain employs TRBV24-1 and TRBJ2-1; the TRBD2 assignment by TCRdb is unverifiable without DNA. Germline V lookup: CDR1 KGHDR, CDR2 SFDVKD. This CDR3 is 16 amino acids long. The CDR3 sequence is CATSDYSGSSYNEQFF.

The chain links TRBV9 to TRBJ2-7. The CDR3 spans 13 residues. The germline CDR1 and CDR2 sequences are SGDLS and YYNGEE. The CDR3 loop is CASSVDLTYEQYF.

The chain links TRBV5-1 to TRBJ2-7; checking the TCRdb D call of TRBD1 is not possible without DNA. Germline V gene sequence: CDR1 SGHRS, CDR2 YFSETQ. This CDR3 region has 14 residues. The CDR3 loop reads CASSGGGKVYEQYF.

This chain links TRBV7-6 with TRBJ2-5; TCRdb's D call of TRBD1 is untestable without DNA. CDR1 SGHVS and CDR2 FNYEAQ come from the germline V gene. The CDR3 extends over 18 amino acids. The CDR3 reads CASSLTSTGQGRQETQYF.

V gene TRBV12-3 or TRBV12-4 combines with J gene TRBJ2-2; TCRdb outputs TRBD1, but without DNA this stays unchecked. The CDR3 has 16 amino acids. The CDR3 spells CASSSDQGVNTGELFF.

The chain recombines TRBV20-1 with TRBJ1-2; the TRBD1 assignment by TCRdb is unverifiable without DNA. The CDR3 runs to 12 residues. Germline lookup yields CDR1 DFQATT and CDR2 SNEGSKA (reference sequence). This CDR3 is CSASGVPYGYTF.

The chain recombines TRBV7-2 with TRBJ2-5; TCRdb proposes TRBD2, but this gene call is untestable without DNA. The CDR3 loop spans 15 amino acids. Germline V gives CDR1 SGHTA, CDR2 FQGNSA. This CDR3 is CASSSGLAYQETQYF.

CDR3 protein: CASSTINPGFGAFF. The genes are TRBV18 and TRBJ1-1; TCRdb calls TRBD1, which cannot be checked without DNA. Per germline, CDR1 KGHSH and CDR2 LQKENI. CDR3 length equals 14 residues.

The V call is TRBV7-2, the J call TRBJ2-7; TCRdb's D call, TRBD1, is unchecked because there is no DNA. Germline CDR1 is SGHTA and CDR2 is FQGNSA. The CDR3 consists of 15 residues. CDR3 sequence reads: CASSLVAGFGYEQYF.

V gene TRBV12-3 or TRBV12-4 combines with J gene TRBJ2-2; there is no DNA to check the TCRdb D call of TRBD1. The CDR3 sequence is 16 residues long. This CDR3 is CASSLSAGRGTGELFF.

CDR3 region: CAISGDYTGRATNYNEQFF. V and J are TRBV10-3 and TRBJ2-1; the D gene TCRdb calls, TRBD2, cannot be checked with no DNA. In germline, CDR1 is ENHRY, CDR2 SYGVKD. CDR3 size: 19 residues.

V is TRBV7-2 and J is TRBJ2-1; no DNA is available, so the TRBD2 call from TCRdb remains unchecked. This CDR3 has 14 residues. CDR1 SGHTA and CDR2 FQGNSA come from the germline V gene. CDR3 region: CASSSVAGANEQFF.

This CDR3 is CASSFYGAGGSEDTQYF. V gene TRBV5-4 combines with J gene TRBJ2-3; as DNA is missing, the TRBD2 call by TCRdb cannot be tested. This CDR3 is built from 17 residues. CDR1 and CDR2 from the germline V gene are SGHNT and YYREEE (reference sequence).

The chain has TRBV5-6 and TRBJ1-1. The germline CDR1 and CDR2 sequences are SGHDT and YYEEEE. The CDR3 runs to 14 residues. CDR3: CASSSGGPDAEAFF.

The gene calls are TRBV5-1 and TRBJ1-5. The CDR3 covers 13 residues. Germline CDR1 and CDR2: SGHRS and YFSETQ. The CDR3 is CASSSDTNQPQHF. The whole variable domain, remainder taken from reference TRBV5-1 and TRBJ1-5, is KAGVTQTPRYLIKTRGQQVTLSCSPISGHRSVSWYQQTPGQGLQFLFEYFSETQRNKGNFPGRFSGRQFSNSRSEMNVSTLELGDSALYLCASSSDTNQPQHFGDGTRLSIL.

The CDR3 loop reads CASSQRGSQQGDGVGYTF. The rearrangement links TRBV14 to TRBJ1-2; checking the TCRdb D call of TRBD1 is not possible without DNA. Germline V gene lookup returns CDR1 SGHDN and CDR2 FVKESK. The CDR3 length is 18 residues.

The chain uses TRBV11-2 and TRBJ2-3. The CDR3 totals 15 residues. Germline loops: CDR1 SGHAT, CDR2 FQNNGV. The CDR3 is CASSPSWDEIDTQYF. Full variable domain (rest looked up from reference TRBV11-2 and TRBJ2-3): EAGVAQSPRYKIIEKRQSVAFWCNPISGHATLYWYQQILGQGPKLLIQFQNNGVVDDSQLPKDRFSAERLKGVDSTLKIQPAKLEDSAVYLCASSPSWDEIDTQYFGPGTRLTVL.

The chain combines TRBV6-6 with TRBJ2-1; absent DNA, TCRdb's TRBD2 call cannot be checked. Germline values: CDR1 MNHNY, CDR2 SVGAGI (reference sequence). This CDR3 region has 14 residues. The CDR3 here is CASSFRGVFDEQLF.

V is TRBV29-1 and J is TRBJ1-2. The germline CDR1 and CDR2 sequences are SQVTM and ANQGSEA. The CDR3 contains 14 residues. CDR3 region: CSAENLASNYGYTF. Drawing the rest from reference TRBV29-1 and TRBJ1-2, the complete variable domain is SAVISQKPSRDICQRGTSLTIQCQVDSQVTMMFWYRQQPGQSLTLIATANQGSEATYESGFVIDKFPISRPNLTFSTLTVSNMSPEDSSIYLCSAENLASNYGYTFGSGTRLTVV.

This chain links TRBV7-3 with TRBJ1-1; the TRBD1 assignment by TCRdb is unverifiable without DNA. Germline V gives CDR1 SGHTA, CDR2 FQGTGA. The CDR3 loop spans 15 amino acids. CDR3 protein: CASSQTAGGETEAFF.

The chain joins TRBV23-1 to TRBJ2-5; there is no DNA to check the TCRdb D call of TRBD1. TRBV23-1 belongs to the ORF category, with a function that is uncertain. The CDR3 contains 16 residues. The CDR3 region is CASTQGPRVDGETQYF.